One T cell receptor beta chain is described in this entry. Profiling relied on immunoSEQ multiplex PCR, and the TCRdb table lists in-frame clones only, not all of them. The sample consists of 100,000 or so clones, 85% of them appearing once. CDR3 length: 17 amino acids. Trimming pared 2 bases from V and 2 bases from J, leaving 13 bases between. Germline V gene lookup returns CDR1 MNHEY and CDR2 SMNVEV (reference sequence). These data come from a study of blood T cell repertoires in COVID-19. Looking at the study overall: Researchers got acute and convalescent COVID-19 samples from the United States, Italy and Spain.

The chain uses TRBV27 and TRBJ1-6; D remains unclear. The material sequenced was peripheral blood. The sequence was collected from a woman aged 70-85 years with active or convalescent COVID-19. In DNA, the CDR3 is TGTGCCAGCAGTTTAGAGAACCCGAGGGCCTATAATTCACCCCTCCACTTT. Translating gives CASSLENPRAYNSPLHF.